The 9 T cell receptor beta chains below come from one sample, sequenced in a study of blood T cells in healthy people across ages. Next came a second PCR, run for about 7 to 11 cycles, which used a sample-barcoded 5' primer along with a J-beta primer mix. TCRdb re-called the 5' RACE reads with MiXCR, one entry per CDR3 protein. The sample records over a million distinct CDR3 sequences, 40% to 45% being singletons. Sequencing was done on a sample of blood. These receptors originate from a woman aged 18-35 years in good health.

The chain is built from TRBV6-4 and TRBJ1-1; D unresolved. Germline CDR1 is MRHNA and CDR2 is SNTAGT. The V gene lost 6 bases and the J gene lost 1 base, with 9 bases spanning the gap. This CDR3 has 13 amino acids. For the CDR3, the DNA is TGTGCCAGCAGAGTTCTACAGAACACTGAAGCTTTCTTT. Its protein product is CASRVLQNTEAFF.

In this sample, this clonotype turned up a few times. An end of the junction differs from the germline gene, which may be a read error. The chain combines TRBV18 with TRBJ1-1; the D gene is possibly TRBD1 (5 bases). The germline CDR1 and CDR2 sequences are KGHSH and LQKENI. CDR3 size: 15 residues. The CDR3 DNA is TGTCCCAGCTCCCAGGGACTAGCGTCTAACACTGAAGCTTTCTTT. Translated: CPSSQGLASNTEAFF.

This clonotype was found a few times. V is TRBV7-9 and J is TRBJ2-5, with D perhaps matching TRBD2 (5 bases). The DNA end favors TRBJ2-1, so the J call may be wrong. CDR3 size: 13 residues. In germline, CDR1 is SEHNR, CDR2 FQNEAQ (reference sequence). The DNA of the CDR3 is TGTGCCAGCAGCTTGGAGGTCCAAGAGACCCAGTTCTTC. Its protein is CASSLEVQETQFF.

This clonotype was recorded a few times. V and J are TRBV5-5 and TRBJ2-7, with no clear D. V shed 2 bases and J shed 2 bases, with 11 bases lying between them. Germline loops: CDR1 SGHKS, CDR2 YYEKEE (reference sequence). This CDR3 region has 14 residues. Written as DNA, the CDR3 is TGTGCCAGCAGCTTTTTAGGCGGAACCTACGAGCAGTACTTC. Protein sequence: CASSFLGGTYEQYF.

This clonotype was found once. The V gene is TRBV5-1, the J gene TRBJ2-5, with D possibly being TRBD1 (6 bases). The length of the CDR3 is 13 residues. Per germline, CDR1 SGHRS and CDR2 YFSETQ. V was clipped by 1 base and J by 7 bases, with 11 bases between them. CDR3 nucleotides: TGCGCCAGCAGCTTGAAGGGGGACGGGACCCAGTACTTC. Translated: CASSLKGDGTQYF.

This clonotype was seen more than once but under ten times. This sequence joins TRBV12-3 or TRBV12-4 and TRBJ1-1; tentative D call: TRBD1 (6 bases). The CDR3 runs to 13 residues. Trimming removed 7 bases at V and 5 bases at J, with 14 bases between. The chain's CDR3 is CASKDTGSTEAFF. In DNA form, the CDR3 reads TGTGCCAGCAAAGATACAGGGAGTACTGAAGCTTTCTTT.

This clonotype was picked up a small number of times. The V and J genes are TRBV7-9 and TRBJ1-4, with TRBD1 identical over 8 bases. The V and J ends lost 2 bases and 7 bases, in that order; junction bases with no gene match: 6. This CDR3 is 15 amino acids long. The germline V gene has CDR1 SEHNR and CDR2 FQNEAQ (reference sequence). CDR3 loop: CASSLRTGLSEKLFF. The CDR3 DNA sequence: TGTGCCAGCAGCTTAAGGACAGGGCTGAGTGAAAAACTGTTTTTT.

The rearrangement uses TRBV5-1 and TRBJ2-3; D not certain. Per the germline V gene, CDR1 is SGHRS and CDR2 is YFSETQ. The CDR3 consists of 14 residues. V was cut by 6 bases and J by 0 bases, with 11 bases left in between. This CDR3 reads CASTDHSSTDTQYF. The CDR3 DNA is TGCGCCAGCACCGACCACTCAAGCACAGATACGCAGTATTTT.

CDR3 residues: CASSLGGLVLREQFF. The CDR3 DNA sequence: TGTGCCAGCAGTTTAGGGGGACTAGTCCTTAGGGAGCAGTTCTTC. The rearrangement uses TRBV28 and TRBJ2-1; 8 bases map to TRBD2. With 2 bases clipped from V and 10 bases from J, the junction kept 10 bases outside the gene matches. Germline values: CDR1 MDHEN, CDR2 SYDVKM. The CDR3 covers 15 residues.